The TCR beta chain under discussion was sequenced for a study of blood T cell repertoires in COVID-19. The CDR3 length is 13 residues. Germline CDR1 and CDR2: LGHDT and YNNKEL (reference sequence). The V gene lost 6 bases and the J gene lost 3 bases, with 11 bases spanning the gap. Sequenced by immunoSEQ multiplex PCR; TCRdb stores in-frame clones only, minus some. Of approximately 130,000 clones listed, around 85% are singletons. This TCR derives from a human donor in a cohort sampled during active COVID-19. This chain joins TRBV3-1 (or the pseudogene TRBV3-2) and TRBJ1-1; D unresolved. The sample taken for sequencing was peripheral blood. CDR3 in amino acids: CASRPTTYTEAFF. CDR3 DNA: TGTGCCAGCAGGCCCACTACTTACACTGAAGCTTTCTTT.